Given below is one T cell receptor (beta chain) in context. From germline, CDR1 is LNHDA and CDR2 SQIVND (reference sequence). The CDR3 totals 17 residues. Trimming took 4 bases from V and 2 from J; bases not matched to a gene: 9. This record comes from a study of blood T cell repertoires in COVID-19. Per the study methods: Using reference gene primer amplification, nucleated cell counts were estimated. The protocol was immunoSEQ multiplex PCR, while the TCRdb copy is restricted to in-frame clones and leaves out a portion. V and J calls and clone size are as listed in that table; D and trimming were resolved from the DNA. The sample carries 250,000 to 400,000 clones, 88% recorded once.

The source material was peripheral blood. The gene calls are TRBV19 and TRBJ2-1; 9 bases match TRBD2. The sequence derives from a woman aged 30 to 39 with COVID-19, enrolled during active disease. The CDR3 DNA sequence: TGTGCCAGTAGTACAGAAACTAGCGGGTTGACCTACAATGAGCAGTTCTTC. It yields the protein CASSTETSGLTYNEQFF.